This record looks at one T cell receptor beta chain sequence and its context. The data were obtained in a study of blood T cell repertoires in COVID-19. On the study more broadly: The United States, Italy and Spain provided the acute and convalescent COVID-19 samples.

CDR1 SGDLS and CDR2 YYNGEE come from the germline V gene. The CDR3 is made up of 15 amino acids. V gave up 4 bases and J gave up 7 bases, with 17 bases separating them. Among Cohort 3 donors, those recovered had two negative PCRs, clearance, or symptom resolution. Assay: immunoSEQ multiplex PCR; the TCRdb copy retains only in-frame clones and omits some. The table has fewer than 500,000 clones, around 87% seen once. This receptor was taken from a man younger than 45 who had recovered from COVID-19. This chain links TRBV9 with TRBJ2-2, with D possibly TRBD1 on 6 matching bases. The sample consisted of PBMCs or T cells enriched from blood (not recorded which). This CDR3 is CASSPLPKTGGELFF. As DNA, the CDR3 is TGTGCCAGCAGCCCCCTCCCAAAGACAGGCGGGGAGCTGTTTTTT.